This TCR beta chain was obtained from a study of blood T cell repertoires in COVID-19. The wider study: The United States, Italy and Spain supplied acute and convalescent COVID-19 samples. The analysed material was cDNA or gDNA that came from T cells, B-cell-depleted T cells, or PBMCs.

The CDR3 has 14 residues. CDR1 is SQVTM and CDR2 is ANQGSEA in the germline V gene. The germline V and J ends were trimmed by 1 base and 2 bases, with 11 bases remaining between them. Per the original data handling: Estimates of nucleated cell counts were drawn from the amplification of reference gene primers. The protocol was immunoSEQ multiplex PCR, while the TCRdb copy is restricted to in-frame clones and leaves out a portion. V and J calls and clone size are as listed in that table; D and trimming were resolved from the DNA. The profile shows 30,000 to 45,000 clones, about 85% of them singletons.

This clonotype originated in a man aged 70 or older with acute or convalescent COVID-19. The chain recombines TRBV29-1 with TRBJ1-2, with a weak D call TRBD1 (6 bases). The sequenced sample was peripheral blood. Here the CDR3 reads CSVEGDRLNYGYTF. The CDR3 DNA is TGCAGCGTTGAAGGTGACAGGCTGAACTATGGCTACACCTTC.